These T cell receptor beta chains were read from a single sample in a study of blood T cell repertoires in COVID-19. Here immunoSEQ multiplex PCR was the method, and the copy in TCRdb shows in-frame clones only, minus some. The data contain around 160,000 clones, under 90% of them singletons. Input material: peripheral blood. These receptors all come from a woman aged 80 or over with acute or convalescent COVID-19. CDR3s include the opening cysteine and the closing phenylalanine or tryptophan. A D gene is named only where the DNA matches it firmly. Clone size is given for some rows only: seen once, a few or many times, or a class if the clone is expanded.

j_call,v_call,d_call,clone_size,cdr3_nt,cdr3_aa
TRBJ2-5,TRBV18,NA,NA,TGTGCCAGCTCACCAGCGACGGTTAAGGGGGAGACCCAGTACTTC,CASSPATVKGETQYF
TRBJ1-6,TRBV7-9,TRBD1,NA,TGTGCCAGCAGGAGAGGGGGCTGGGATTCACCCCTCCACTTT,CASRRGGWDSPLHF
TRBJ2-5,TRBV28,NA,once,TGTGCCAGCAGGACGACCGGGTCTCGGGGAGAGACCCAGTACTTC,CASRTTGSRGETQYF
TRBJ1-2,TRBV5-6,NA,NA,TGTGCCAGCAGCTTGCGGGGGTTGGACACCTTC,CASSLRGLDTF
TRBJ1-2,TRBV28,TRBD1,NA,TGTGCCAGCAGTGTTCCGGGACAGGGCGGTGGCTACACCTTC,CASSVPGQGGGYTF
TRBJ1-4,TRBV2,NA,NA,TGTGCCAGCAGATTGGCCTCCCAACAGGAAAAACTGTTTTTT,CASRLASQQEKLFF
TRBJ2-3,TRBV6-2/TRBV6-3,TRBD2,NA,TGTGCCAGCAGGCCTAGCGGGGGGCCAGATACGCAGTATTTT,CASRPSGGPDTQYF
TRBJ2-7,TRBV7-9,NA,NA,TGTGCCAGCAGCTTAACGCAGGGGATAGTGTACGAGCAGTACTTC,CASSLTQGIVYEQYF
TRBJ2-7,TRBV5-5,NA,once,TGTGCCAGCAGGCCACCCGGGACACACTACTACGAGCAGTACTTC,CASRPPGTHYYEQYF
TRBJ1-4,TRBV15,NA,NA,TGTGCCACCAGCGAAACAGGGACAACTAATGAAAAACTGTTTTTT,CATSETGTTNEKLFF